These 18 T cell receptor beta chains originate from one sample sequenced in a study of shared clonotypes between healthy human individuals. TCRdb's copy holds only in-frame clones and misses some; the assay was immunoSEQ multiplex PCR. The sample shows roughly 1,500,000 clones, approximately 98.5% of them seen only once. Specimen: naive CD4+ T cells sorted from blood. Subset denoted: CD45RA+ positively selected. The receptors originated from a man aged 30 to 39 in good health.

The chain recombines TRBV6-6 with TRBJ1-5, with D tentatively TRBD1 (5 bases). This CDR3 region has 14 residues. Germline V gene data show CDR1 as MNHNY and CDR2 as SVGAGI (reference sequence). Trimming removed 0 bases from V and 5 bases from J, with 8 bases in between. In DNA form, the CDR3 reads TGTGCCAGCAGTTACTCGCAGGGTCATCAGCCCCAGCATTTT. Its translation is CASSYSQGHQPQHF.

The chain couples TRBV11-2 to TRBJ2-7; D possibly corresponds to TRBD2 (6 bases). With 0 bases removed from V and 5 bases from J, the gap between germline ends came to 14 bases. CDR3 size: 15 residues. The V gene's germline CDR1 is SGHAT and CDR2 FQNNGV. The DNA of the CDR3 is TGTGCCAGCAGCTTAGATCAGTTCTGGAGGGACGAGCAGTACTTC. Protein product: CASSLDQFWRDEQYF.

As DNA, the CDR3 is TGTGCCAGCAGAAGGGGGAACTATGGCTACACCTTC. This translates into CASRRGNYGYTF. V is TRBV19 and J is TRBJ1-2; a weak D match, TRBD1 (6 bases). The length of the CDR3 is 12 residues. Germline CDR1 is LNHDA and CDR2 is SQIVND (reference sequence). Trimming removed 9 bases from V and 2 bases from J, with 10 bases in between.

For this clone: Other DNA sequences in this specimen translate into the identical CDR3. The J gene is TRBJ2-3, the V gene TRBV5-1; D remains unclear. The germline V and J ends were trimmed by 0 bases and 6 bases, with 11 bases remaining between them. Germline V lookup: CDR1 SGHRS, CDR2 YFSETQ. The CDR3 is 14 residues long. In nucleotides, the CDR3 is TGCGCCAGCAGCTTGGCCGGGCCTAAGGATACGCAGTATTTT. Protein: CASSLAGPKDTQYF.

The V gene is TRBV5-4, the J gene TRBJ2-1; 8 bases are a match to TRBD1. The CDR3 contains 15 residues. CDR1 and CDR2 (germline): SGHNT, YYREEE (reference sequence). Germline trimming cut 3 bases from V and 1 base from J; bases unmatched to any gene: 3. The CDR3 protein is CASSSTGASYNEQFF. The CDR3 DNA reads as TGTGCCAGCAGCTCGACAGGGGCTTCCTACAATGAGCAGTTCTTC. The entire variable domain, with the rest obtained from reference TRBV5-4 and TRBJ2-1, is as follows: ETGVTQSPTHLIKTRGQQVTLRCSSQSGHNTVSWYQQALGQGPQFIFQYYREEENGRGNFPPRFSGLQFPNYSSELNVNALELDDSALYLCASSSTGASYNEQFFGPGTRLTVL.

V is TRBV29-1 and J is TRBJ1-4; 8 bases match TRBD1. The CDR3 extends over 15 amino acids. CDR1 is SQVTM and CDR2 is ANQGSEA in the germline V gene. Trimming removed 6 bases from V and 0 bases from J; junction bases left unmatched: 6. The CDR3 region is CSVPDRGATNEKLFF. For the CDR3, the DNA is TGCAGCGTCCCCGACAGGGGAGCAACTAATGAAAAACTGTTTTTT. The full variable domain, with the rest looked up from reference TRBV29-1 and TRBJ1-4, is SAVISQKPSRDICQRGTSLTIQCQVDSQVTMMFWYRQQPGQSLTLIATANQGSEATYESGFVIDKFPISRPNLTFSTLTVSNMSPEDSSIYLCSVPDRGATNEKLFFGSGTQLSVL.

This chain links TRBV7-9 with TRBJ1-5, with D possibly being TRBD1 (5 bases). The CDR3 is 16 amino acids. V dropped 1 base and J dropped 5 bases, with 15 bases sitting between them. From germline, CDR1 is SEHNR and CDR2 FQNEAQ (reference sequence). CDR3: CASSLGVGSRDQPQHF. The CDR3 DNA sequence: TGTGCCAGCAGCTTAGGCGTAGGGAGCAGGGATCAGCCCCAGCATTTT.

The CDR3 bases are TGTGCCAGCAGTGCGGACACAGATACGCAGTATTTT. Protein product: CASSADTDTQYF. This chain joins TRBV5-4 and TRBJ2-3; D is uncertain. Per germline, CDR1 SGHNT and CDR2 YYREEE (reference sequence). The CDR3 is made up of 12 amino acids. V lost 5 bases, J lost 2 bases, and 6 bases lay in between. Full variable domain (outside the CDR3, taken from reference TRBV5-4 and TRBJ2-3): ETGVTQSPTHLIKTRGQQVTLRCSSQSGHNTVSWYQQALGQGPQFIFQYYREEENGRGNFPPRFSGLQFPNYSSELNVNALELDDSALYLCASSADTDTQYFGPGTRLTVL.

This chain connects TRBV6-6 to TRBJ2-7; the match to TRBD1 covers 7 bases. In germline, CDR1 is MNHNY, CDR2 SVGAGI (reference sequence). The CDR3 is 13 amino acids. The J segment lost 6 bases and the V segment lost 4 bases, leaving 6 bases of the junction unmatched. The CDR3 protein is CASSSLGQREQYF. CDR3 DNA sequence: TGTGCCAGCAGTTCCTTGGGACAGCGCGAGCAGTACTTC.

In regard to this clone: One end of the junction does not line up with germline, which may come from a read error. The J gene is TRBJ1-5, the V gene TRBV7-2, with D possibly being TRBD1 (6 bases). This CDR3 has 16 amino acids. Germline CDR1 reads SGHTA; CDR2 reads FQGNSA. The CDR3 is CASSLDPGGRNQPQHF. Here the CDR3 DNA reads TGTGCCAGCAGCTTGGACCCCGGGGGGCGCAACCAGCCCCAGCATTTT.

The chain is built from TRBV9 and TRBJ2-1; tentative D call: TRBD2 (5 bases). Germline CDR1 and CDR2: SGDLS and YYNGEE. Trimming shortened V by 3 bases and J by 0 bases, and 25 bases separated the two germline ends. The CDR3 contains 20 residues. The CDR3: CASSARGPVKSTLSYNEQFF. The CDR3 DNA sequence: TGTGCCAGCAGCGCCCGAGGGCCAGTCAAAAGTACCCTCTCCTACAATGAGCAGTTCTTC.

The V and J genes are TRBV4-3 and TRBJ2-1, with D maybe TRBD2 (6 bases). The CDR3 has 15 residues. V shed 8 bases and J shed 7 bases, with 21 bases lying between them. Per germline, CDR1 LGHNA and CDR2 YSLEER. CDR3 nucleotide sequence: TGCGCCAGCGCCCGCAGACTAGATCAGGGAAATGAGCAGTTCTTC. Residues: CASARRLDQGNEQFF.

This clone was recorded once. The genes are TRBV11-2 and TRBJ2-1, with a tentative D call TRBD1 (6 bases). Trimming pared 0 bases from V and 2 bases from J, leaving 17 bases between. The CDR3 runs to 18 residues. Germline CDR1 reads SGHAT; CDR2 reads FQNNGV. This chain's CDR3 is CASSLEDVGTPPYNEQFF. CDR3 sequence (DNA): TGTGCCAGCAGCTTAGAAGACGTTGGGACACCTCCCTACAATGAGCAGTTCTTC.

The genes are TRBV6-1 and TRBJ2-7; TRBD2 matches at 7 bases. The germline gives CDR1 MNHNS, CDR2 SASEGT. CDR3 length: 13 amino acids. The CDR3 is CAIGLVRFSEQYF. In DNA, the CDR3 is TGTGCGATTGGACTAGTTCGCTTCTCCGAGCAGTACTTC.

Of note for this clone: The identical CDR3 is also encoded by other nucleotide sequences in the sample. This chain uses TRBV28 with TRBJ2-7, with 7 bases that match TRBD1. Germline V gene lookup returns CDR1 MDHEN and CDR2 SYDVKM. The J segment lost 3 bases and the V segment lost 6 bases, leaving 5 bases of the junction unmatched. There are 13 residues in the CDR3. CDR3 protein: CASRRGGVYEQYF. CDR3 in DNA: TGTGCCAGCAGAAGAGGGGGCGTCTACGAGCAGTACTTC.

The chain has TRBV5-1 and TRBJ2-7, with 7 bases aligning to TRBD1. Germline CDR1 and CDR2: SGHRS and YFSETQ. The CDR3 has 15 residues. Unmatched junction bases numbered 5, after V lost 0 bases and J lost 2 bases. The CDR3 region has the DNA TGCGCCAGCAGCTTGGAGACAGGGAAAACCTACGAGCAGTACTTC. Its protein is CASSLETGKTYEQYF.

The chain carries TRBV7-9 and TRBJ1-4; tentatively, D is TRBD1 (5 bases). The length of the CDR3 is 17 residues. Germline CDR1 reads SEHNR; CDR2 reads FQNEAQ (reference sequence). With 3 bases removed from V and 8 bases from J, the gap between germline ends came to 22 bases. This CDR3 reads CASSLGRAGGSGEKLFF. Here the CDR3 DNA reads TGTGCCAGCAGCTTGGGCAGGGCCGGCGGTTCAGGAGAAAAACTGTTTTTT.

The gene calls are TRBV5-1 and TRBJ1-4; maybe TRBD1 (5 bases). Trimming stripped 5 bases from V and 6 bases from J, with 17 bases between. The CDR3 contains 15 residues. CDR1 and CDR2 from the germline V gene are SGHRS and YFSETQ. The CDR3 DNA reads as TGCGCCAGCAGTGGAAATGCCTTAGGGGATGAAAAACTGTTTTTT. Its protein is CASSGNALGDEKLFF.